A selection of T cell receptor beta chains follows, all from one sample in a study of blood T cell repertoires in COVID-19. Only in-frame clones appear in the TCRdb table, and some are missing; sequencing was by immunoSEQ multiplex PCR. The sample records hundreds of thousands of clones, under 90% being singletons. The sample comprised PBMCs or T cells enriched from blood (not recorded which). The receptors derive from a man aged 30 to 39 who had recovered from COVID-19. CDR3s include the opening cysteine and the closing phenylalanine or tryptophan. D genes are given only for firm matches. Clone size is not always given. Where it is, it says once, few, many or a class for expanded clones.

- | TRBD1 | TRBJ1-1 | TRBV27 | TGTGCCAGCAGATCTAACGGACAGGGGGAGACTGAAGCTTTCTTT | CASRSNGQGETEAFF
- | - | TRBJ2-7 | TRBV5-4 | TGTGCCAGCAGCTTGGGGCTGGCGGCCTCCTACGAGCAGTACTTC | CASSLGLAASYEQYF
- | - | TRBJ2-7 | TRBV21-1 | TGTGCCAGCAGCATAAACCTCCACAGGGTCGAGCAGTACTTC | CASSINLHRVEQYF
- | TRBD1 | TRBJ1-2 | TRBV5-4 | TGTGCCAGCAGCCTCGACAGGGCCCACCTCTATGGCTACACCTTC | CASSLDRAHLYGYTF
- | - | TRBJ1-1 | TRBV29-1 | TGCAGCCAATCAGGCTCCCTGAACACTGAAGCTTTCTTT | CSQSGSLNTEAFF
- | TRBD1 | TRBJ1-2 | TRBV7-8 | TGTGCCAGCAGGCTTACAGGGGGCGAAAGCTATGGCTACACCTTC | CASRLTGGESYGYTF
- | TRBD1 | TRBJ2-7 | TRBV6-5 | TGTGCCAGCATCAACTGGGACAGGGGGGTCTACGAGCAGTACTTC | CASINWDRGVYEQYF
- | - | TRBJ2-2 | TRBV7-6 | TGTGCCAGCAGCTTAGGGACTACCGAAACCGGGGAGCTGTTTTTT | CASSLGTTETGELFF
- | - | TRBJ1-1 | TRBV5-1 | TGCGCCAGCAGCCCCGGATCGGGGAACACTGAAGCTTTCTTT | CASSPGSGNTEAFF
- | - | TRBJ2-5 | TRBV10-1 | TGCGCCAGCAGTGAGTCAGGGGCGCAGGGCGAGACCCAGTACTTC | CASSESGAQGETQYF
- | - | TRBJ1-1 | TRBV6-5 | TGTGCCAGCAGTTACCCGAGGGGGGAAGCTTTCTTT | CASSYPRGEAFF
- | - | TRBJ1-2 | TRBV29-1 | TGCAGCGGGGCACTCCGGGGATTCGAAGGCTACACCTTC | CSGALRGFEGYTF
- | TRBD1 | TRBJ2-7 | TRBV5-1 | TGCGCCAGCAGCAAGCTGACAGGGGAGTACGAGCAGTACTTC | CASSKLTGEYEQYF
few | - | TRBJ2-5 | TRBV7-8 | TGTGCCAGCAGCTCTGGGGCTGCCCAAGAGACCCAGTACTTC | CASSSGAAQETQYF
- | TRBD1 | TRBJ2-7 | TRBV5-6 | TGTGCCAGCAGCAAGGGGACAGGGGGATCCTACGAGCAGTACTTC | CASSKGTGGSYEQYF
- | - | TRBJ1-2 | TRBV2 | TGTGCCAGCAGCCCTGCCGACAGCCTCTATGGCTACACCTTC | CASSPADSLYGYTF
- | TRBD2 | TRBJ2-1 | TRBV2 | TGTGCCAGCAGGGGAACGGGGGGGCGTGAGCAGTTCTTC | CASRGTGGREQFF
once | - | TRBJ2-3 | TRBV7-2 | TGTGCCAGCAGCTTCCGAGGCACAGATACGCAGTATTTT | CASSFRGTDTQYF
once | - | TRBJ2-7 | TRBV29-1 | TGCAGCGTATCGGGCGGGACAGAGGCCTACGAGCAGTACTTC | CSVSGGTEAYEQYF
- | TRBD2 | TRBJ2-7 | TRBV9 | TGTGCCAGCAGCTATGGGACTAGCGGGAGGGGACCCTACGAGCAGTACTTC | CASSYGTSGRGPYEQYF
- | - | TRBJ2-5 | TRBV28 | TGTGCCAGCAGTTATAATGGGGCGGAGGGGATACACTTC | CASSYNGAEGIHF
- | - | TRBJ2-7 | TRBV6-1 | TGTGCCAGCAGTGAATCGGTGGTCTCCTACGAGCAGTACTTC | CASSESVVSYEQYF
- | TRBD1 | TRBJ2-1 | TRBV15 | TGTGCCACCAGCAGAGGGACAGGGGGCCCTGGCGGTAGGGTGAATGAGCAGTTCTTC | CATSRGTGGPGGRVNEQFF
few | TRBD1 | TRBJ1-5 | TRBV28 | TGTGCCAGCAGTTCTACGACAGGGCCCTTTGGCAATCAGCCCCAGCATTTT | CASSSTTGPFGNQPQHF
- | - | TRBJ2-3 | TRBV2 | TGTGCCAGCAGTGATGCCGTCGGAGATACGCAGTATTTT | CASSDAVGDTQYF
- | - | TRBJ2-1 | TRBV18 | TGTGCCAGCTCACCACTTTTGAGCGGATATAACAATGAGCAGTTCTTC | CASSPLLSGYNNEQFF
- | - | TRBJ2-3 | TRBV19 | TGTGCCAGTAGTATCCCACAGGGTGGCACAGATACGCAGTATTTT | CASSIPQGGTDTQYF
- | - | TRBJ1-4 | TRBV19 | TGTGCCAGTAGATGGAGAGACAATGAAAAACTGTTTTTT | CASRWRDNEKLFF
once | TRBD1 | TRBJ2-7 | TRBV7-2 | TGTGCCAGCAGCTTACGGCTTTACACGCAGGGGGCGGGGGAGCAGTACTTC | CASSLRLYTQGAGEQYF
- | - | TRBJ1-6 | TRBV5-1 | TGCGCCAGCAGCTTTCGTTCGGGCTCCTATAATTCACCCCTCCACTTT | CASSFRSGSYNSPLHF
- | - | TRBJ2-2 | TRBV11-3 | TGTGCCAGCAGCGTCAGGGGTCGTACCGGGGAGCTGTTTTTT | CASSVRGRTGELFF
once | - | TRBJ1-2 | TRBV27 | TGTGCCAGCAGTTTATCGCCCAAGAGAGATGGCTACACCTTC | CASSLSPKRDGYTF
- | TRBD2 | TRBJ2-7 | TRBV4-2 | TGTGCCAGCAGCCTTCAAGCGGGGTCACGCGAGCAGTACTTC | CASSLQAGSREQYF
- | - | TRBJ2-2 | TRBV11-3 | TGTGCCAGCAGCTTAGTGTACGGGGGCACCGGGGAGCTGTTTTTT | CASSLVYGGTGELFF
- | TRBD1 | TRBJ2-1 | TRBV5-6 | TGTGCCAGCACCACTGACGGGACAGGGGACCTGGGCGAGCAGTTCTTC | CASTTDGTGDLGEQFF
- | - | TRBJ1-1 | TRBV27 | TGTGCCAGCAACACCGTCCGGGACCGGGGGACTGAAGCTTTCTTT | CASNTVRDRGTEAFF
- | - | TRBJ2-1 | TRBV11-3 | TGTGCCAGCAGCCGACTAGACAATGAGCAGTTCTTC | CASSRLDNEQFF
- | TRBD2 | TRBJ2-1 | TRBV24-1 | TGTGCCACCAGTGATCCTCTAGCGGGGGGGGCCTACAATGAGCAGTTCTTC | CATSDPLAGGAYNEQFF
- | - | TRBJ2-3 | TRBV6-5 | TGTGCCAGCAGTAGCTTGACAATTAGCACAGATACGCAGTATTTT | CASSSLTISTDTQYF
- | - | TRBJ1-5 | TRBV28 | TGTGCCAGCAGTTTATTTTCGACCGTAGCGGTACAGCCCCAGCATTTT | CASSLFSTVAVQPQHF
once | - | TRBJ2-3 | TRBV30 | TGTGCCTGGGGATTAGGCGGAGGCACAGATACGCAGTATTTT | CAWGLGGGTDTQYF
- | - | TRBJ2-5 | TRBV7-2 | TGTGCCAGCAGCTTACGCGTGCAAGAGACCCAGTACTTC | CASSLRVQETQYF
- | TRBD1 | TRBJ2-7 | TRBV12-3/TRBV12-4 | TGTGCCAGCAGTGGGCAGGGGGCGGGCGAGCAGTACTTC | CASSGQGAGEQYF
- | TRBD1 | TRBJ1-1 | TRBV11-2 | TGTGCCAGCAGCTACCGGGACAGGTTGTCCGCTTTCTTT | CASSYRDRLSAFF
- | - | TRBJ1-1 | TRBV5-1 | TGCGCCAGCAGCTTGAATCAGGTCGGTTCCACTGAAGCTTTCTTT | CASSLNQVGSTEAFF
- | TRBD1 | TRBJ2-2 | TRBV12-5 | TGTGCTAGTGGTGTAACGGACAGGGACGACGGGGAGCTGTTTTTT | CASGVTDRDDGELFF